This TCR beta chain was recorded in a study of blood T cell repertoires in COVID-19. CDR1 is MNHNY, CDR2 SVGAGI, per germline (reference sequence). CDR3 length: 14 residues. The ends lost 7 bases at V and 6 bases at J; junction bases unmatched: 6. The assay was immunoSEQ multiplex PCR, and TCRdb's table has in-frame clones only and misses some. The sample records about 270,000 clones, 75% to 90% being singletons. The TCR originated in a man aged 45-60 years with acute or convalescent COVID-19. The chain employs TRBV6-6 and TRBJ2-6; 7 bases align to TRBD2. The sample was peripheral blood. The CDR3 protein is CASMGGAEANVLTF. The CDR3 DNA is TGTGCCAGCATGGGAGGGGCGGAGGCCAACGTCCTGACTTTC.